A selection of T cell receptor beta chains follows, all from one sample in a study of healthy donors' naive CD4 and CD8 T cells. MiXCR, applied by TCRdb to the reads, yields one record per CDR3 protein. The sample carries approximately 200,000 distinct CDR3 sequences, over 60% recorded once. The sequencing sample was made of naive CD4+ and CD8+ T cells sorted from blood, pooled from several donors. The source is a pool of human donors in good health; the sample pools cells from several healthy donors. Each CDR3 is given with its conserved first and last residue. The D gene is left open where the match is weak. Not all rows give a size; the values are once, few, many and, for expanded clones, a class.

CASSQEWGQGEYNEQFF | TGCGCCAGCAGCCAAGAGTGGGGACAGGGGGAGTACAATGAGCAGTTCTTC | TRBJ2-1 | TRBD1 | - | TRBV4-3
CASSYRHLSSYNEQFF | TGTGCCAGCAGTTACCGACACCTCAGCTCCTACAATGAGCAGTTCTTC | TRBJ2-1 | - | - | TRBV6-5
CASSQDLPGGTDTQYF | TGTGCCAGCAGCCAAGATCTGCCGGGAGGCACAGATACGCAGTATTTT | TRBJ2-3 | - | - | TRBV4-2
CSGMRQGAEAFF | TGCAGCGGGATGCGACAGGGGGCGGAAGCTTTCTTT | TRBJ1-1 | TRBD1 | once | TRBV29-1
CASSTAGIQYF | TGTGCCAGCAGTACAGCGGGCATTCAGTACTTC | TRBJ2-4 | - | few | TRBV6-2/TRBV6-3
CASSLPNSPLHF | TGTGCCAGCAGTTTACCTAATTCACCCCTCCACTTT | TRBJ1-6 | - | - | TRBV27
CASGLYGQGITGELFF | TGCGCCAGCGGCTTGTACGGACAGGGGATCACCGGGGAGCTGTTTTTT | TRBJ2-2 | TRBD1 | - | TRBV5-1
CASSYSRGRSSYEQYF | TGTGCCAGCAGTTACTCGAGGGGACGGAGCTCCTACGAGCAGTACTTC | TRBJ2-7 | - | - | TRBV6-5
CAWSRGTSSNQPQHF | TGTGCCTGGAGTCGCGGGACAAGTAGCAATCAGCCCCAGCATTTT | TRBJ1-5 | - | - | TRBV30
CASSQLAGATDTQYF | TGTGCCAGCAGTCAACTAGCGGGGGCAACAGATACGCAGTATTTT | TRBJ2-3 | TRBD2 | once | TRBV27
CASSSRGTQDYEQYF | TGTGCCAGCAGTTCCCGGGGGACTCAGGATTACGAGCAGTACTTC | TRBJ2-7 | - | few | TRBV27
CASSLVVAGGGNTEAFF | TGTGCCAGCAGCTTAGTTGTGGCAGGGGGCGGGAACACTGAAGCTTTCTTT | TRBJ1-1 | TRBD1 | - | TRBV7-2
CASSDRLSSEAFF | TGTGCCAGCAGTGACAGGCTGAGCTCTGAAGCTTTCTTT | TRBJ1-1 | - | - | TRBV14
CSVEAVNYGYTF | TGCAGCGTTGAAGCAGTTAACTATGGCTACACCTTC | TRBJ1-2 | - | few | TRBV29-1
CASSNTPTGNYGYTF | TGTGCCAGCAGCAATACTCCCACAGGGAACTATGGCTACACCTTC | TRBJ1-2 | - | - | TRBV27
CASSPDRGAYNEQFF | TGTGCCAGCTCACCAGACAGGGGAGCCTACAATGAGCAGTTCTTC | TRBJ2-1 | TRBD1 | - | TRBV18
CASSHRTGNYEQYF | TGTGCCAGCAGCCATAGGACAGGGAACTACGAGCAGTACTTC | TRBJ2-7 | TRBD1 | - | TRBV7-9
CASSLGGGGTGTYEQYF | TGTGCCAGCAGCTTAGGGGGAGGTGGGACAGGCACCTACGAGCAGTACTTC | TRBJ2-7 | TRBD1 | - | TRBV7-8
CSVDRSGASYGYTF | TGCAGCGTTGATAGGTCGGGTGCTTCCTATGGCTACACCTTC | TRBJ1-2 | - | - | TRBV29-1
CASSYLGQGPEMAYNEQFF | TGTGCCAGCAGTTACTTGGGACAGGGGCCCGAGATGGCCTACAATGAGCAGTTCTTC | TRBJ2-1 | TRBD1 | - | TRBV6-5
CAWSAGTSGMYF | TGTGCCTGGAGTGCCGGGACTAGCGGGATGTACTTC | TRBJ2-4 | TRBD2 | - | TRBV30
CASSRSGTGAHEQYF | TGTGCCAGCAGCCGATCCGGGACAGGGGCCCACGAGCAGTACTTC | TRBJ2-7 | TRBD1 | - | TRBV12-3/TRBV12-4
CSVVPGLVSHNEQFF | TGCAGCGTTGTGCCAGGACTAGTGAGTCACAATGAGCAGTTCTTC | TRBJ2-1 | TRBD2 | once | TRBV29-1
CASSLRGRGEQYF | TGTGCCAGCAGCTTACGGGGAAGGGGCGAGCAGTACTTC | TRBJ2-7 | - | - | TRBV7-2